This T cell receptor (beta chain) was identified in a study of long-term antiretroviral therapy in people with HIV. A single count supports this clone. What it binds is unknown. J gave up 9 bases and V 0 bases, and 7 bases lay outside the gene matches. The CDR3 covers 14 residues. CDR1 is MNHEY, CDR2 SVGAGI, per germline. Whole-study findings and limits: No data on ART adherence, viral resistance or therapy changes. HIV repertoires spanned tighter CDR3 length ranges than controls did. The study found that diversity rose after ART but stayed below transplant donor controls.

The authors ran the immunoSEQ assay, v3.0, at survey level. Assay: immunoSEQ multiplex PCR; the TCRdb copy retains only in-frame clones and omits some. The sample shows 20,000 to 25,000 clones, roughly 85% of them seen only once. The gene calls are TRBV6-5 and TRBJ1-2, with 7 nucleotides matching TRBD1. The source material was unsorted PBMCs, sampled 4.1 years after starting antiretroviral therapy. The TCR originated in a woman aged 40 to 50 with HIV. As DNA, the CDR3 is TGTGCCAGCAGTTACTCCGACAGGGATGGGAGCTACACCTTC. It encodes CASSYSDRDGSYTF.